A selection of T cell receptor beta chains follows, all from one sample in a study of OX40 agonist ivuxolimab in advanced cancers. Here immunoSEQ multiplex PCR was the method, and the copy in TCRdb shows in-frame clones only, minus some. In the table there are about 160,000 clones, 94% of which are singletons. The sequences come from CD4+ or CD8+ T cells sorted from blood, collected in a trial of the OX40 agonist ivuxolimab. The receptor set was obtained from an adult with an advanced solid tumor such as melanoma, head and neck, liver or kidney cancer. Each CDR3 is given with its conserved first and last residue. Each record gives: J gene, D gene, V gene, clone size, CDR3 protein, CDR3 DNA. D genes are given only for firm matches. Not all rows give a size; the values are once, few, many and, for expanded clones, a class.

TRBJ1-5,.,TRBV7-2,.,CASSLESDQPQHF,TGTGCCAGCAGCTTAGAATCGGACCAGCCCCAGCATTTT
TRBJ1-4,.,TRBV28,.,CASRLTGNEKLFF,TGTGCCAGCAGGCTAACAGGGAACGAAAAACTGTTTTTT
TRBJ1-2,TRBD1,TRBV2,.,CASSGQGAGGYTF,TGTGCCAGCAGTGGGCAGGGGGCAGGTGGCTACACCTTC
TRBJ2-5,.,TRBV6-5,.,CASSYRQLQETQYF,TGTGCCAGCAGTTACCGGCAGCTCCAAGAGACCCAGTACTTC
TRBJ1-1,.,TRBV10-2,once,CASSGGVLNTEAFF,TGCGCCAGCAGTGGGGGGGTCCTGAACACTGAAGCTTTCTTT
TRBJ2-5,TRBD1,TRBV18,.,CASSPPRQGGPQETQYF,TGTGCCAGCTCACCACCGCGACAGGGCGGCCCCCAAGAGACCCAGTACTTC
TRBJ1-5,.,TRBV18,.,CASSPPGSVLGNQPQHF,TGTGCCAGCTCACCGCCAGGGAGTGTGCTAGGCAATCAGCCCCAGCATTTT
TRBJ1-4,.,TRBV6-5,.,CASSYSRGSEKLFF,TGTGCCAGCAGTTACTCGCGAGGGTCGGAAAAACTGTTTTTT
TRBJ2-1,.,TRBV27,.,CASSLVNEQFF,TGTGCCAGCAGTTTAGTCAATGAGCAGTTCTTC
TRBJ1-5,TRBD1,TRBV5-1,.,CASRVGQGSNQPQHF,TGCGCCAGCAGAGTGGGACAGGGAAGCAATCAGCCCCAGCATTTT
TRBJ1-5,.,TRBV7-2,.,CASSLDGGAGQPQHF,TGTGCCAGCAGCTTAGATGGGGGTGCGGGTCAGCCCCAGCATTTT
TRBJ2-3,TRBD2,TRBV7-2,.,CASRTGLAVSVQYF,TGTGCCAGCAGGACGGGACTAGCGGTCTCGGTGCAGTATTTT
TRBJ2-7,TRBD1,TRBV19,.,CASSIDYRDRVYEQYF,TGTGCCAGTAGTATAGACTATCGGGACAGGGTCTACGAGCAGTACTTC
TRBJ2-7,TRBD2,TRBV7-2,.,CASSGERGGGFEQYF,TGTGCCAGCAGCGGCGAGAGGGGCGGGGGTTTCGAGCAGTACTTC
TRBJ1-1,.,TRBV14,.,CASSQARGEAFF,TGTGCCAGCAGCCAGGCTAGGGGAGAAGCTTTCTTT
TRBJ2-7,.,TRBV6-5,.,CASSYSMVGFSYEQYF,TGTGCCAGCAGTTACTCGATGGTAGGCTTCTCCTACGAGCAGTACTTC
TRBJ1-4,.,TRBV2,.,CASSVRKGLFF,TGTGCCAGCAGTGTTCGGAAGGGGCTGTTTTTT
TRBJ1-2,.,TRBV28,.,CASSLAYGYTF,TGTGCCAGCAGTCTAGCTTATGGCTACACCTTC
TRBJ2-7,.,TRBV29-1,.,CSGGTGNYEQYF,TGCAGCGGCGGGACGGGGAACTACGAGCAGTACTTC
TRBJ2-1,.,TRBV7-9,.,CASSLVGGTEQFF,TGTGCCAGCAGCTTAGTCGGCGGGACTGAGCAGTTCTTC
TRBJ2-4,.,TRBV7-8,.,CASSLAQQIQYF,TGTGCCAGCAGCTTAGCGCAGCAGATTCAGTACTTC
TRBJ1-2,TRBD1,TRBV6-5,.,CASSSPGQGVYGYTF,TGTGCCAGCAGTTCTCCGGGACAGGGAGTATATGGCTACACCTTC
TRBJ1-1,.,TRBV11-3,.,CASSRQVNTEAFF,TGTGCCAGCAGCCGACAGGTAAACACTGAAGCTTTCTTT
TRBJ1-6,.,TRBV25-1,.,CASSEYMGGSGSPLHF,TGTGCCAGCAGTGAATATATGGGAGGGAGCGGTTCACCCCTCCACTTT
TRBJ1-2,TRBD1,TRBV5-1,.,CASSKGTENGYTF,TGCGCCAGCAGCAAAGGGACAGAAAATGGCTACACCTTC
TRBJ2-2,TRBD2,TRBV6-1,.,CASSERGAGELFF,TGTGCCAGCAGTGAACGGGGGGCCGGGGAGCTGTTTTTT
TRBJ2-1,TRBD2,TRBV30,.,CAWSRAGGSYNEQFF,TGTGCCTGGAGTCGAGCGGGAGGTTCCTACAATGAGCAGTTCTTC
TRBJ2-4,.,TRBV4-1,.,CASSQALGQNIAKNIQYF,TGCGCCAGCAGCCAAGCCCTCGGACAGAACATAGCCAAAAACATTCAGTACTTC
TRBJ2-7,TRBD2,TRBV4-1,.,CASSQESSSGGLEQYF,TGCGCCAGCAGCCAAGAATCGAGTAGCGGGGGGCTGGAGCAGTACTTC
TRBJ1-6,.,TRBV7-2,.,CASSTGTWTAPNSPLHF,TGTGCCAGCAGCACTGGCACCTGGACAGCTCCAAATTCACCCCTCCACTTT
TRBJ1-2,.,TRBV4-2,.,CASSQGRGSTVGVGGYTF,TGTGCCAGCAGCCAAGGCCGGGGCAGTACGGTGGGTGTCGGGGGCTACACCTTC
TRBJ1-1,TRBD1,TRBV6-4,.,CASRDRENTEAFF,TGTGCCAGCAGGGACAGGGAGAACACTGAAGCTTTCTTT
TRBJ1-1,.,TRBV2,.,CASSGDRSNTEAFF,TGTGCCAGCAGTGGCGACAGGTCAAACACTGAAGCTTTCTTT
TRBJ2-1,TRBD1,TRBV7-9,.,CASSPPGTGRDEQFF,TGTGCCAGCAGCCCCCCGGGGACAGGGAGGGATGAGCAGTTCTTC
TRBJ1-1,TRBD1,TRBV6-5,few,CASRDREITEAFF,TGTGCCAGCAGGGACAGGGAGATCACTGAAGCTTTCTTT
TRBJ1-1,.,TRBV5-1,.,CASSPASRGRNTEAFF,TGCGCCAGCAGCCCCGCCTCTAGGGGGAGGAACACTGAAGCTTTCTTT
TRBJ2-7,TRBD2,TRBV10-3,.,CAIKREGYEQYF,TGTGCCATCAAACGGGAGGGGTACGAGCAGTACTTC
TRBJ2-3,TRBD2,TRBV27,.,CASTRLGGSDTDTQYF,TGTGCCAGCACTCGACTGGGGGGGTCCGACACAGATACGCAGTATTTT
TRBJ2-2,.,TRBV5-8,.,CASSLAGRTGELFF,TGTGCCAGCAGCTTGGCAGGCAGAACCGGGGAGCTGTTTTTT
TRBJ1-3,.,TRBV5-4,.,CASSLSGFSGNTIYF,TGTGCCAGCAGCTTGTCGGGCTTCTCTGGAAACACCATATATTTT
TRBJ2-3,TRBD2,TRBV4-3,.,CASSQSGGAVDTQYF,TGCGCCAGCAGCCAGAGCGGGGGGGCTGTAGATACGCAGTATTTT
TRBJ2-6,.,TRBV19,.,CASSLGFRFSGANVLTF,TGTGCCAGTAGTTTAGGCTTCCGGTTCTCTGGGGCCAACGTCCTGACTTTC
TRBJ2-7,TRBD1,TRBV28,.,CASSEGQGRYEQYF,TGTGCCAGCAGCGAGGGACAGGGGAGGTACGAGCAGTACTTC
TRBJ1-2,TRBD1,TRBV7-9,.,CASSEWTGGFPNYGYTF,TGTGCCAGCAGCGAGTGGACAGGGGGGTTTCCAAACTATGGCTACACCTTC
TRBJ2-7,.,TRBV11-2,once,CASSFAGLRGEQYF,TGTGCCAGCAGCTTCGCAGGGCTAAGGGGCGAGCAGTACTTC
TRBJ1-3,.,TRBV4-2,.,CASSQVNGNTIYF,TGTGCCAGCAGCCAAGTAAATGGAAACACCATATATTTT
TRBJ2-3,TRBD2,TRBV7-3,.,CASSLLAGDTQYF,TGTGCCAGCAGCTTACTAGCGGGAGATACGCAGTATTTT
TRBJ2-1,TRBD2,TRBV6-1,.,CASSSGTTDANEQFF,TGTGCCAGCAGTTCCGGGACTACCGATGCCAATGAGCAGTTCTTC
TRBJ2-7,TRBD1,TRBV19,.,CASSSAGQGVEQYF,TGTGCCAGTAGTTCAGCGGGACAGGGTGTCGAGCAGTACTTC
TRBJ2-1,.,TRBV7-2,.,CASSLGGYIYNEQFF,TGTGCCAGCAGCTTAGGGGGCTATATTTACAATGAGCAGTTCTTC
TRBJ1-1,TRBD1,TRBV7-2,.,CASSSTGGSTEAFF,TGTGCCAGCAGCTCGACAGGGGGCTCTACTGAAGCTTTCTTT
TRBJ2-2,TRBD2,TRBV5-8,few,CASSLALVSGSNTGELFF,TGTGCCAGCAGCTTGGCCCTTGTTAGCGGGTCGAACACCGGGGAGCTGTTTTTT
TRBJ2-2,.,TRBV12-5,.,CASGLPTRTGELFF,TGTGCTAGTGGTTTGCCCACGAGAACCGGGGAGCTGTTTTTT
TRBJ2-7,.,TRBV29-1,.,CSVEDRQGGYEQYF,TGCAGCGTTGAAGATCGGCAGGGGGGCTACGAGCAGTACTTC